This TCR beta chain appears in the sequencing data of a study of cytomegalovirus exposure and HLA in healthy donors. With 60 Vbeta and 13 Jbeta primers, the PCR was carried out. The data were produced by immunoSEQ multiplex PCR, yet TCRdb's version contains in-frame clones alone and is incomplete. The table records under 200,000 clones, approximately 77% of them present only once. This clone was counted a few times. The antigen is unknown. General study results and limits: The authors enumerated 164 TCR beta chains as linked to cytomegalovirus.

This TCR was recovered from a female donor in good health and CMV-seronegative. Input material: PBMCs.

The CDR3 bases are TGTGCCAGCAGTTACACAGGGGGGGTCAATCAGCCCCAGCATTTT. The encoded protein is CASSYTGGVNQPQHF. The V gene is TRBV6-5, the J gene TRBJ1-5; the match to TRBD1 covers 8 bases. The V and J ends lost 2 bases and 3 bases, in that order; junction bases with no gene match: 3. Looked up from germline, CDR1 is MNHEY and CDR2 is SVGAGI. The CDR3 runs 15 residues.